This T cell receptor beta chain was captured in a study of T cell responses to AZD1222 COVID-19 vaccine. Study findings and constraints: Nearly half of spike-specific TCRs reportedly target variant regions that are unmutated in the B.1.351 and B.1.1.7 variants.

Per the germline V gene, CDR1 is DFQATT and CDR2 is SNEGSKA (reference sequence). V was cut by 1 base and J by 5 bases, with 5 bases left in between. The CDR3 consists of 11 residues. This table comes from immunoSEQ multiplex PCR, and its TCRdb copy is limited to in-frame clones, with some not included. The repertoire holds fewer than 120,000 clones, with 94% as singletons. Comments on this clone: The target antigen is unknown.

The TCR was taken from an adult who received the AZD1222 COVID-19 vaccine. The chain links TRBV20-1 to TRBJ1-1; D remains unclear. This material consisted of peripheral blood, taken 28 days after the second AZD1222 dose. The CDR3 nucleotides are TGCAGTGCTAGAGCCCGGACTGAAGCTTTCTTT. Encoded protein: CSARARTEAFF.